What follows are 20 T cell receptor beta chains derived from one specimen sequenced in a study of T cell repertoires in ileal Crohn's disease. Clones were read by immunoSEQ multiplex PCR, and TCRdb kept only the in-frame ones, dropping some. This sample has 13,000 to 15,000 clones; roughly 80% occur once, and the top ten carry roughly 6.3%. Material: ileal tissue. These receptors all stem from an adult with Crohn's disease.

V gene TRBV9 combines with J gene TRBJ1-1; 7 bases map to TRBD1. Germline CDR1 SGDLS, CDR2 YYNGEE. The CDR3 runs to 15 residues. J lost 7 bases, V lost 0 bases, and 9 bases had no gene match. The CDR3 nucleotides are TGTGCCAGCAGCGTAGGATCTCAACAGGGGAATGAAGCTTTCTTT. Amino acid sequence: CASSVGSQQGNEAFF.

The chain is built from TRBV2 and TRBJ2-1, with D possibly being TRBD2 (6 bases). The germline V gene encodes CDR1 SNHLY and CDR2 FYNNEI. The CDR3 totals 14 residues. DNA for the CDR3: TGTGCGGGATGTGGGGGGTACTCCTACAATGAGCAGTTCTTC. Encoded protein: CAGCGGYSYNEQFF.

This clone was seen more than once but under ten times. The chain uses TRBV6-6 and TRBJ1-2; 9 bases match TRBD1. From germline, CDR1 is MNHNY and CDR2 SVGAGI (reference sequence). V trimming: 6 bases; J trimming: 6 bases; junction bases outside the gene matches: 5. The CDR3 spans 13 residues. CDR3 DNA sequence: TGTGCCAGCAGCCGACAGGGGGGGAATGGCTACACCTTC. Protein sequence: CASSRQGGNGYTF.

The DNA for the CDR3 is TGTGCCAGCTCATCGGGACTAAGCGAGACCCAGTACTTC. It specifies CASSSGLSETQYF. The rearrangement joins TRBV18 to TRBJ2-5; 7 bases map to TRBD2. There are 13 residues in the CDR3. Germline V gene sequence: CDR1 KGHSH, CDR2 LQKENI. V was clipped by 5 bases and J by 5 bases; unmatched bases: 5.

This clone was observed a single time. V and J are TRBV20-1 and TRBJ2-7, with no clear D. Trimming cost V 2 bases and J 4 bases, with 6 bases left between them. The CDR3 is 11 amino acids. Germline V gene sequence: CDR1 DFQATT, CDR2 SNEGSKA (reference sequence). The chain's CDR3 is CSARTQYEQYF. The CDR3 DNA is TGCAGTGCTAGAACTCAATACGAGCAGTACTTC.

The chain has TRBV4-2 and TRBJ1-2, with TRBD1 as a possible D gene (6 bases). The germline V gene has CDR1 LGHNA and CDR2 YNFKEQ. Trimming cost V 4 bases and J 7 bases, with 19 bases left between them. There are 15 residues in the CDR3. CDR3 sequence reads: CASSPSGGAQRGYTF. The CDR3 nucleotides read TGTGCCAGCAGCCCGAGCGGGGGGGCGCAGCGTGGCTACACCTTC.

V and J are TRBV4-2 and TRBJ2-2; perhaps TRBD2 as D (6 bases). The CDR3 loop spans 15 amino acids. Trimming took off 0 bases at V and 5 bases at J, with 10 bases between the two ends. CDR1 and CDR2 from the germline V gene are LGHNA and YNFKEQ. This CDR3 is CASSQELARTGELFF. The CDR3 region has the DNA TGTGCCAGCAGCCAAGAGCTAGCGAGGACCGGGGAGCTGTTTTTT.

The rearrangement uses TRBV9 and TRBJ2-1, with 13 positions matching TRBD2. Germline V gene lookup returns CDR1 SGDLS and CDR2 YYNGEE. The ends lost 4 bases at V and 2 bases at J; junction bases unmatched: 18. The CDR3 sequence is 21 residues long. The CDR3 spells CASSLRSLAGGPDRAYNEQFF. In DNA, the CDR3 is TGTGCCAGCAGCCTACGATCACTAGCGGGAGGGCCCGATAGGGCCTACAATGAGCAGTTCTTC. The whole variable domain, remainder taken from reference TRBV9 and TRBJ2-1, is DSGVTQTPKHLITATGQRVTLRCSPRSGDLSVYWYQQSLDQGLQFLIQYYNGEERAKGNILERFSAQQFPDLHSELNLSSLELGDSALYFCASSLRSLAGGPDRAYNEQFFGPGTRLTVL.

This clone was detected only once. The chain joins TRBV2 to TRBJ2-5, with a tentative D call TRBD2 (6 bases). Germline CDR1 is SNHLY and CDR2 is FYNNEI. The CDR3 length is 14 residues. Trimming took 6 bases from V and 9 from J, leaving 20 bases between them. This chain's CDR3 is CASRDLWTKESQYF. The CDR3 DNA follows: TGTGCCAGCAGGGACTTGTGGACTAAAGAATCCCAGTACTTC.

The V call is TRBV30, the J call TRBJ2-7; TRBD1 is a possible D gene (6 bases). Trimming removed 2 bases at V and 2 bases at J, with 19 bases between. Germline CDR1 reads GTSNPN; CDR2 reads SVGIG (reference sequence). The CDR3 is 16 amino acids. In nucleotides, the CDR3 is TGTGCCTGGAGTCCCAGGACAGACCAAGACCCCTACGAGCAGTACTTC. As protein: CAWSPRTDQDPYEQYF. Full variable domain (rest looked up from reference TRBV30 and TRBJ2-7): SQTIHQWPATLVQPVGSPLSLECTVEGTSNPNLYWYRQAAGRGLQLLFYSVGIGQISSEVPQNLSASRPQDRQFILSSKKLLLSDSGFYLCAWSPRTDQDPYEQYFGPGTRLTVT.

The J gene is TRBJ2-1, the V gene TRBV6-6; 11 positions agree with TRBD2. CDR1 is MNHNY and CDR2 is SVGAGI in the germline V gene (reference sequence). V lost 7 bases, J lost 6 bases, and 11 bases stayed unmatched. This CDR3 is built from 16 residues. CDR3 DNA sequence: TGTGCCAGCAACCCCCGGGGACTAGCGGTCGCCAATGAGCAGTTCTTC. As protein: CASNPRGLAVANEQFF.

The chain recombines TRBV30 with TRBJ2-3; 9 bases fit TRBD1. After removal of 2 bases from V and 5 bases from J, the junction contained 5 bases not matched to a gene. Germline V gene lookup returns CDR1 GTSNPN and CDR2 SVGIG (reference sequence). The CDR3 covers 14 residues. CDR3 sequence (DNA): TGTGCCTGGAGTCCGGACAGGGGTGGAGATACGCAGTATTTT. It is translated as CAWSPDRGGDTQYF.

The rearrangement joins TRBV15 to TRBJ2-7; weak D call: TRBD1 (5 bases). The germline V gene has CDR1 LNHNV and CDR2 YYDKDF (reference sequence). The germline V and J ends were trimmed by 0 bases and 2 bases, with 14 bases remaining between them. This CDR3 is built from 16 residues. CDR3 amino acids: CATSRDRSGLPYEQYF. The CDR3 nucleotides are TGTGCCACCAGCAGAGATCGATCAGGGCTACCCTACGAGCAGTACTTC.

The rearrangement links TRBV5-1 to TRBJ1-5, with D tentatively TRBD1 (5 bases). The CDR3 is 14 residues long. V was shortened by 2 bases and J by 2 bases, with 8 bases between the two germline ends. Germline CDR1 reads SGHRS; CDR2 reads YFSETQ. As DNA, the CDR3 is TGCGCCAGCAGCTTTAAAGGGGGCAATCAGCCCCAGCATTTT. Protein sequence: CASSFKGGNQPQHF.

The chain is built from TRBV7-8 and TRBJ1-4; D not certain. Germline V gene data show CDR1 as SGHVS and CDR2 as FQNEAQ. Trimming removed 3 bases at V and 10 bases at J, with 12 bases between. This CDR3 is 13 amino acids long. CDR3: CASSLNLLGKLFF. In DNA form, the CDR3 reads TGTGCCAGCAGCTTGAACCTACTTGGAAAACTGTTTTTT.

The J gene is TRBJ2-3, the V gene TRBV5-1, with D maybe TRBD2 (7 bases). Germline CDR1 reads SGHRS; CDR2 reads YFSETQ. The V end lost 0 bases, the J end lost 4 bases, and 12 bases lay between the germline ends. This CDR3 region has 15 residues. The CDR3 here is CASSLEQGGPDTQYF. The CDR3 bases are TGCGCCAGCAGCTTGGAACAGGGAGGGCCAGATACGCAGTATTTT.

The gene calls are TRBV7-2 and TRBJ1-1, with D uncertain. The CDR3 sequence is 14 residues long. Germline CDR1 SGHTA, CDR2 FQGNSA. With 1 base removed from V and 4 bases from J, the gap between germline ends came to 10 bases. In nucleotides, the CDR3 is TGTGCCAGCAGCTTAGGTGTTTCCCGCACTGAAGCTTTCTTT. Its translation is CASSLGVSRTEAFF.

This clone was observed once. This sequence joins TRBV7-3 and TRBJ1-1, with D possibly being TRBD1 (6 bases). The CDR3 extends over 15 amino acids. The V end was cut by 0 bases, the J end by 5 bases, with 13 bases between. From germline, CDR1 is SGHTA and CDR2 FQGTGA. CDR3 DNA sequence: TGTGCCAGCAGCTTAACGTTCGCGAGGGGGACTGAAGCTTTCTTT. Encoded protein: CASSLTFARGTEAFF.

The rearrangement uses TRBV30 and TRBJ2-3, with TRBD2 identical over 9 bases. The ends lost 1 base at V and 1 base at J; junction bases unmatched: 3. This CDR3 is built from 15 residues. From germline, CDR1 is GTSNPN and CDR2 SVGIG (reference sequence). In DNA, the CDR3 is TGTGCCTGGAGTGAAGGCGGGAGGGGCACAGATACGCAGTATTTT. This translates into CAWSEGGRGTDTQYF.

V is TRBV7-3 and J is TRBJ2-3; 14 bases are a match to TRBD2. This CDR3 comprises 17 residues. J was trimmed by 4 bases and V by 6 bases; bases with no gene match: 9. Germline CDR1 is SGHTA and CDR2 is FQGTGA. The CDR3 loop is CASSFSGTSGRPDTQYF. The CDR3 DNA sequence: TGTGCCAGCAGTTTCAGTGGGACTAGCGGGAGACCAGATACGCAGTATTTT. Drawing the rest from reference TRBV7-3 and TRBJ2-3, the complete variable domain is GAGVSQTPSNKVTEKGKYVELRCDPISGHTALYWYRQSLGQGPEFLIYFQGTGAADDSGLPNDRFFAVRPEGSVSTLKIQRTERGDSAVYLCASSFSGTSGRPDTQYFGPGTRLTVL.